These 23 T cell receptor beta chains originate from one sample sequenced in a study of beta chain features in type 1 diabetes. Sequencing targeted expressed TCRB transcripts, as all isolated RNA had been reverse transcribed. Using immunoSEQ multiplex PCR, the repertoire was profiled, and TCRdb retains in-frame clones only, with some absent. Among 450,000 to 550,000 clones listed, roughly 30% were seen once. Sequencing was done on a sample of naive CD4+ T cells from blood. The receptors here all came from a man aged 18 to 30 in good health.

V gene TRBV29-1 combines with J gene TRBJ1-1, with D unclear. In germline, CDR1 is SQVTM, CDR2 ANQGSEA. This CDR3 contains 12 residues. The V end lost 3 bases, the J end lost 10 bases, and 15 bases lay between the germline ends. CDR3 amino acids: CSVDGAVLGAFF. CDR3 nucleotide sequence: TGCAGCGTTGATGGAGCCGTATTGGGAGCTTTCTTT.

The CDR3 DNA sequence: TGTGCCAGCAGCTCGAGAAGCGTCTTTGGACTAGCGGTCTACAATGAGCAGTTCTTC. The encoded protein is CASSSRSVFGLAVYNEQFF. The chain joins TRBV9 to TRBJ2-1; 10 bases map to TRBD2. The germline gives CDR1 SGDLS, CDR2 YYNGEE. This CDR3 comprises 19 residues. Trimming removed 4 bases from V and 3 bases from J; junction bases left unmatched: 16.

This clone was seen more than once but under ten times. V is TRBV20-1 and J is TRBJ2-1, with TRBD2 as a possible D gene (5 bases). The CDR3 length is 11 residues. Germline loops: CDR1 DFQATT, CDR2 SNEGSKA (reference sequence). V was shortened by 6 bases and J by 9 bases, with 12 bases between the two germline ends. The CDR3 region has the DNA TGCAGTGCCACTAGAATCTCTGAGCAGTTCTTC. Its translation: CSATRISEQFF.

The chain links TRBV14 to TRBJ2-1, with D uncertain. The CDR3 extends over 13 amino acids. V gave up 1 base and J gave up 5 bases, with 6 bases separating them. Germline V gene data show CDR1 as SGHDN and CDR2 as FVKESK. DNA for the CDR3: TGTGCCAGCAGCCAAGTCTACCACAATGAGCAGTTCTTC. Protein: CASSQVYHNEQFF.

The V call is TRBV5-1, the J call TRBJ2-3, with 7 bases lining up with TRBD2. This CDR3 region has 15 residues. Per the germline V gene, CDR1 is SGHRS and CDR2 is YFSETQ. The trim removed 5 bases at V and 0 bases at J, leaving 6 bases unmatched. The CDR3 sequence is CASRPLAASTDTQYF. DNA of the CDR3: TGCGCCAGCAGGCCGCTAGCGGCAAGCACAGATACGCAGTATTTT. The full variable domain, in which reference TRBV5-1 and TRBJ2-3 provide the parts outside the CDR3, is KAGVTQTPRYLIKTRGQQVTLSCSPISGHRSVSWYQQTPGQGLQFLFEYFSETQRNKGNFPGRFSGRQFSNSRSEMNVSTLELGDSALYLCASRPLAASTDTQYFGPGTRLTVL.

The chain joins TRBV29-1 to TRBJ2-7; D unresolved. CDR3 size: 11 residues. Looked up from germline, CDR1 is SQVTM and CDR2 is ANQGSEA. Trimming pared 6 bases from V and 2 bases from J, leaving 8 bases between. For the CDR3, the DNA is TGCAGCGTCAATCTCGCCTACGAGCAGTACTTC. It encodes CSVNLAYEQYF.

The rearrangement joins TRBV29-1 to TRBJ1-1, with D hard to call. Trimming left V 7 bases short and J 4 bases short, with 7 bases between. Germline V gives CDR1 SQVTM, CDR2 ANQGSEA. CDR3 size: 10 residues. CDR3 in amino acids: CSAGGTEAFF. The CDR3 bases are TGCAGCGCTGGAGGCACTGAAGCTTTCTTT.

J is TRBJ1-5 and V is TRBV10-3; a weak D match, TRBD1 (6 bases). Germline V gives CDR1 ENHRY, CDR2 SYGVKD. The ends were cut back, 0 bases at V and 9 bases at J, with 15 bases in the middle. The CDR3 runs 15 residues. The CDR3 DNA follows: TGTGCCATCAGTGAGTCTCCGGGACACCCGTGGCCCCAGCATTTT. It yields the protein CAISESPGHPWPQHF.

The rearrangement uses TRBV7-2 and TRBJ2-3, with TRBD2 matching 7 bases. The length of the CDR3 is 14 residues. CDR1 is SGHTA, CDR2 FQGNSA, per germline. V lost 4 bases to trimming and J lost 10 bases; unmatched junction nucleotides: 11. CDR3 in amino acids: CASSSVRTSGAQYF. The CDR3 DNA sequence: TGTGCCAGCAGCTCCGTCAGGACTAGTGGAGCGCAGTATTTT.

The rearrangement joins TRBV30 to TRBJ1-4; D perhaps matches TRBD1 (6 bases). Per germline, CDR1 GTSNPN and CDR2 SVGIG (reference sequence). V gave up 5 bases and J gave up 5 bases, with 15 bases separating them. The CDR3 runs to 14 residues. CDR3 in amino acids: CAWAKQGLNEKLFF. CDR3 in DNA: TGTGCCTGGGCCAAACAGGGTCTGAATGAAAAACTGTTTTTT.

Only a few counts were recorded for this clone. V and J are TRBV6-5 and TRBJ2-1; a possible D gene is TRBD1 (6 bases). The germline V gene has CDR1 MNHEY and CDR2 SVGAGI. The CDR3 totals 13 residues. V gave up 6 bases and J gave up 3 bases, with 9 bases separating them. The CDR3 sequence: CASSMDSYNEQFF. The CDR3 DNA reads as TGTGCCAGCAGCATGGACAGCTACAATGAGCAGTTCTTC.

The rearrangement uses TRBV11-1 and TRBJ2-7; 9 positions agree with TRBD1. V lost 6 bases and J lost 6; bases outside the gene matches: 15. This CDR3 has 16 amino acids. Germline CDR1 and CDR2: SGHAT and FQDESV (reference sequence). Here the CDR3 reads CASSCLPGQGCLEQYF. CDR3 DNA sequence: TGTGCCAGCAGTTGCCTACCGGGACAGGGTTGTCTCGAGCAGTACTTC.

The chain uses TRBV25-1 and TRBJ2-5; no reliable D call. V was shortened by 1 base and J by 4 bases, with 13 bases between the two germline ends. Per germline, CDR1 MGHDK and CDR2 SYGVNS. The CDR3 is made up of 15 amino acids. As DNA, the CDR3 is TGTGCCAGCAGTGAATCCCAGCCAGTGGGAGAGACCCAGTACTTC. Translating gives CASSESQPVGETQYF.

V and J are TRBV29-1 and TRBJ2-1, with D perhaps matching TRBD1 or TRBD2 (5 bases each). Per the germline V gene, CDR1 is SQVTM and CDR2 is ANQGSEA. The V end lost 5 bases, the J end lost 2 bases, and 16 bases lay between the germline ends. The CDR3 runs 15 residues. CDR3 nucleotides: TGCAGCGTTCGCTCTTCCGGGGCTGCCTACAATGAGCAGTTCTTC. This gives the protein CSVRSSGAAYNEQFF.

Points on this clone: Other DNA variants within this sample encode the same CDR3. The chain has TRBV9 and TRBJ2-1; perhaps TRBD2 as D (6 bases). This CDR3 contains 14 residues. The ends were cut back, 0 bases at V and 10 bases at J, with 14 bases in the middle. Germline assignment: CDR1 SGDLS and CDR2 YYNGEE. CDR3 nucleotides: TGTGCCAGCAGCGTAGCTGGCACCCGGGGGGAGCAGTTCTTC. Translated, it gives CASSVAGTRGEQFF.

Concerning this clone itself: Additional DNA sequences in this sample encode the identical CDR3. CDR3: CAIRTGGQETQYF. CDR3 nucleotides: TGTGCCATCAGAACAGGGGGACAAGAGACCCAGTACTTC. The J gene is TRBJ2-5, the V gene TRBV10-3, with 8 nucleotides matching TRBD1. The CDR3 runs to 13 residues. Germline V gene sequence: CDR1 ENHRY, CDR2 SYGVKD. The J segment lost 2 bases and the V segment lost 6 bases, leaving 2 bases of the junction unmatched.

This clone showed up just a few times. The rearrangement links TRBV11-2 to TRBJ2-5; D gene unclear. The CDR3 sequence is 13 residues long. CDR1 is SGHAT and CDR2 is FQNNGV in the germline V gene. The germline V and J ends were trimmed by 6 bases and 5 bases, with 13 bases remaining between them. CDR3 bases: TGTGCCAGCAGAGACAACTTGAGGGAGACCCAGTACTTC. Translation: CASRDNLRETQYF.

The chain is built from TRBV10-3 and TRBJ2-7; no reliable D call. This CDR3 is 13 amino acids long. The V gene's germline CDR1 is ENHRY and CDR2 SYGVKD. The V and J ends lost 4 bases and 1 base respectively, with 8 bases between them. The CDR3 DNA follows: TGTGCCATCAGTGGTCGCGAGTCCTACGAGCAGTACTTC. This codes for CAISGRESYEQYF.

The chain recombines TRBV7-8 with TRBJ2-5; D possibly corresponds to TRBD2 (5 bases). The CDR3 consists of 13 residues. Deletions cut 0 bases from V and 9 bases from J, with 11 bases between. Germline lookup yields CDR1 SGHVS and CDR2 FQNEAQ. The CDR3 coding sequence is TGTGCCAGCAGCTTAGCGCGGACTTCTGCCCAGTACTTC. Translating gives CASSLARTSAQYF.

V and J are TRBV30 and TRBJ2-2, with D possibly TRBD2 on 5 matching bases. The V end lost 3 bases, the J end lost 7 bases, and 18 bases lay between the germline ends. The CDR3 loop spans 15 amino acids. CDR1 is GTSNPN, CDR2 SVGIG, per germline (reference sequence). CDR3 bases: TGTGCCTGGAGCCGTGTCGGCGGGCTTGGCGGGGAGCTGTTTTTT. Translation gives CAWSRVGGLGGELFF.

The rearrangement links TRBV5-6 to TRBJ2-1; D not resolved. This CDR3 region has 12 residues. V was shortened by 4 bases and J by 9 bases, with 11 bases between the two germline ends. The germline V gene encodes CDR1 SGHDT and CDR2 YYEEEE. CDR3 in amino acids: CASSRTRLEQFF. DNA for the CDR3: TGTGCCAGCAGCCGGACGCGCCTTGAGCAGTTCTTC.

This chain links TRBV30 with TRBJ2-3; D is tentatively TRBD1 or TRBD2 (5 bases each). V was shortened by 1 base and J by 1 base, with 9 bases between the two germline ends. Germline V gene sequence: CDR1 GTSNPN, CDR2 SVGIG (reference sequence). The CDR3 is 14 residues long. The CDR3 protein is CAWSGGARTDTQYF. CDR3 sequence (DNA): TGTGCCTGGAGTGGAGGGGCCCGCACAGATACGCAGTATTTT.

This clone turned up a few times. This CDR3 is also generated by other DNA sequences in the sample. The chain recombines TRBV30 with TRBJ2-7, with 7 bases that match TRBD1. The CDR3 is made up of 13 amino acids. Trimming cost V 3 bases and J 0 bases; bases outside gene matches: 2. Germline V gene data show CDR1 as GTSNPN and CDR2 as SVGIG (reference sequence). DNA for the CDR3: TGTGCCTGGAGCCGACAGGGCTCCTACGAGCAGTACTTC. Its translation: CAWSRQGSYEQYF.